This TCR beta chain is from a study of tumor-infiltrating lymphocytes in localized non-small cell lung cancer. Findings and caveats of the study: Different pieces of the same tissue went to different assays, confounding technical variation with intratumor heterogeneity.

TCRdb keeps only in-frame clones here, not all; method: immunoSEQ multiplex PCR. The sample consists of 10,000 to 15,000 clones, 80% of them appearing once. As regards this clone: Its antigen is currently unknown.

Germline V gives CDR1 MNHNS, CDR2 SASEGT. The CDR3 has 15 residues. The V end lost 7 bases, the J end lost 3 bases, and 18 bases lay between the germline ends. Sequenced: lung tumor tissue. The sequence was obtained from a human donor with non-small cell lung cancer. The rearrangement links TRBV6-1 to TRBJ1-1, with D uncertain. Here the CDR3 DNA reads TGTGCCAGCATCCCACCGGGTCACCTGTACACTGAAGCTTTCTTT. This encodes CASIPPGHLYTEAFF.